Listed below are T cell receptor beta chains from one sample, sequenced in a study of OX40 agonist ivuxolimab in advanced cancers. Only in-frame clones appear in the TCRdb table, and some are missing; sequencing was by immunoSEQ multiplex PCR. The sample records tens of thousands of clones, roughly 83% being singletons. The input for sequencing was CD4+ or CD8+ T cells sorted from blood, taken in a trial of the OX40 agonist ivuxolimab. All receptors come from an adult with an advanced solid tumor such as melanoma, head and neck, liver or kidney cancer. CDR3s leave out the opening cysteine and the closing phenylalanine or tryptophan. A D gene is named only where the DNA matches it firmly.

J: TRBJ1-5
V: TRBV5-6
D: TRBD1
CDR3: ASSLQGGMGNQPQH

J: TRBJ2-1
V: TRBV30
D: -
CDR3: ASSSQGRASSVNEQF

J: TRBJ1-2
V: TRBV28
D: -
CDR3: ASSFGVRGYT

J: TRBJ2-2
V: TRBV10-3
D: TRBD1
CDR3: AIRMGTVKGELF

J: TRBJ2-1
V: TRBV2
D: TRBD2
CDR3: ASRRTSFYNEQF

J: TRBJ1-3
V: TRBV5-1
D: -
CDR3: ASSSGTDGNTIY

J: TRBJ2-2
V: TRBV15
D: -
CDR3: ATRRDTGELF

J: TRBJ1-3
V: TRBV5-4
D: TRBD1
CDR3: ASSQGALSGNTIY

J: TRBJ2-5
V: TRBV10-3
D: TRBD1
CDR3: AIAGRGHETQY

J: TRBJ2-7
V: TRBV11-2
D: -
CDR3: ASSSAYEQY

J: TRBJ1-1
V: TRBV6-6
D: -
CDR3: ASSTGETGGNTEAF

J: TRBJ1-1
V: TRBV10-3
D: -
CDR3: AISDTQRNTEAF

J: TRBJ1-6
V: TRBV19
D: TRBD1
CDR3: ASSIKGTGVSSPLH

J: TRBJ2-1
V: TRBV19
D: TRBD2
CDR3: ASSMLGGVSYNEQF

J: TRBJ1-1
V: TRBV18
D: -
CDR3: ASSGINTEAF

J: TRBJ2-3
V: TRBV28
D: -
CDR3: ASSNRYTDTQY

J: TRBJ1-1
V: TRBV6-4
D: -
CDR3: ASRMASGNTEAF

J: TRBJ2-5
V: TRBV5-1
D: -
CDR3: ASSLVRGDQETQY

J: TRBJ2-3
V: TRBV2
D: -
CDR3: AIGQGRADTQY

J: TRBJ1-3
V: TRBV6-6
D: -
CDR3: ASSDSTGNTIY

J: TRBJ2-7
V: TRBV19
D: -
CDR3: ASSIRAGGYEQY

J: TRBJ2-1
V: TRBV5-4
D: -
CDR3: ASSLDQGLLAVPSYNEQF

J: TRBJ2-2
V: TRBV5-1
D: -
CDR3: ASSFLVTGELF

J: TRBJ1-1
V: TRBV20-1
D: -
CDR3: SAADEPRAF

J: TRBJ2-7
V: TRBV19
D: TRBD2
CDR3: ASSINPSTSDQQY

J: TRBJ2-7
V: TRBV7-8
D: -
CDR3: ASSLATMNYEQY

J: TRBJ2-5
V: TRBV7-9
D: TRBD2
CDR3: ASSLGLAGGLSGTQY

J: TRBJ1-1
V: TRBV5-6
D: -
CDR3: ASSLPLDRSVTEAF

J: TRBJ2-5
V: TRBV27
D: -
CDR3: ASSLRGLRQETQY

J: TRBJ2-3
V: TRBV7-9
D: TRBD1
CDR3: ASSPRQGADTQY

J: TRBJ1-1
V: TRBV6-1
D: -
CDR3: ASRDMGTEAF

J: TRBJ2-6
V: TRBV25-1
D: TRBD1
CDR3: ASSEDRPGANVLT

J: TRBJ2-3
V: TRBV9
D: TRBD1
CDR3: ASSGQGYTDTQY

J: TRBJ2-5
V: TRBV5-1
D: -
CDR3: ASSPGTSQETQY

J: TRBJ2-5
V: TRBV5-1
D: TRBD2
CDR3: ASSLAPSGGAYRETQY

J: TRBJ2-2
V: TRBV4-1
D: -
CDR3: ASSQVDMGFSTGELF

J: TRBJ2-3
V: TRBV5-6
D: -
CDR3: ASSLVLTSTDTQY

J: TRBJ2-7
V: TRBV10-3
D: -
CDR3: AIRAGRGEQY